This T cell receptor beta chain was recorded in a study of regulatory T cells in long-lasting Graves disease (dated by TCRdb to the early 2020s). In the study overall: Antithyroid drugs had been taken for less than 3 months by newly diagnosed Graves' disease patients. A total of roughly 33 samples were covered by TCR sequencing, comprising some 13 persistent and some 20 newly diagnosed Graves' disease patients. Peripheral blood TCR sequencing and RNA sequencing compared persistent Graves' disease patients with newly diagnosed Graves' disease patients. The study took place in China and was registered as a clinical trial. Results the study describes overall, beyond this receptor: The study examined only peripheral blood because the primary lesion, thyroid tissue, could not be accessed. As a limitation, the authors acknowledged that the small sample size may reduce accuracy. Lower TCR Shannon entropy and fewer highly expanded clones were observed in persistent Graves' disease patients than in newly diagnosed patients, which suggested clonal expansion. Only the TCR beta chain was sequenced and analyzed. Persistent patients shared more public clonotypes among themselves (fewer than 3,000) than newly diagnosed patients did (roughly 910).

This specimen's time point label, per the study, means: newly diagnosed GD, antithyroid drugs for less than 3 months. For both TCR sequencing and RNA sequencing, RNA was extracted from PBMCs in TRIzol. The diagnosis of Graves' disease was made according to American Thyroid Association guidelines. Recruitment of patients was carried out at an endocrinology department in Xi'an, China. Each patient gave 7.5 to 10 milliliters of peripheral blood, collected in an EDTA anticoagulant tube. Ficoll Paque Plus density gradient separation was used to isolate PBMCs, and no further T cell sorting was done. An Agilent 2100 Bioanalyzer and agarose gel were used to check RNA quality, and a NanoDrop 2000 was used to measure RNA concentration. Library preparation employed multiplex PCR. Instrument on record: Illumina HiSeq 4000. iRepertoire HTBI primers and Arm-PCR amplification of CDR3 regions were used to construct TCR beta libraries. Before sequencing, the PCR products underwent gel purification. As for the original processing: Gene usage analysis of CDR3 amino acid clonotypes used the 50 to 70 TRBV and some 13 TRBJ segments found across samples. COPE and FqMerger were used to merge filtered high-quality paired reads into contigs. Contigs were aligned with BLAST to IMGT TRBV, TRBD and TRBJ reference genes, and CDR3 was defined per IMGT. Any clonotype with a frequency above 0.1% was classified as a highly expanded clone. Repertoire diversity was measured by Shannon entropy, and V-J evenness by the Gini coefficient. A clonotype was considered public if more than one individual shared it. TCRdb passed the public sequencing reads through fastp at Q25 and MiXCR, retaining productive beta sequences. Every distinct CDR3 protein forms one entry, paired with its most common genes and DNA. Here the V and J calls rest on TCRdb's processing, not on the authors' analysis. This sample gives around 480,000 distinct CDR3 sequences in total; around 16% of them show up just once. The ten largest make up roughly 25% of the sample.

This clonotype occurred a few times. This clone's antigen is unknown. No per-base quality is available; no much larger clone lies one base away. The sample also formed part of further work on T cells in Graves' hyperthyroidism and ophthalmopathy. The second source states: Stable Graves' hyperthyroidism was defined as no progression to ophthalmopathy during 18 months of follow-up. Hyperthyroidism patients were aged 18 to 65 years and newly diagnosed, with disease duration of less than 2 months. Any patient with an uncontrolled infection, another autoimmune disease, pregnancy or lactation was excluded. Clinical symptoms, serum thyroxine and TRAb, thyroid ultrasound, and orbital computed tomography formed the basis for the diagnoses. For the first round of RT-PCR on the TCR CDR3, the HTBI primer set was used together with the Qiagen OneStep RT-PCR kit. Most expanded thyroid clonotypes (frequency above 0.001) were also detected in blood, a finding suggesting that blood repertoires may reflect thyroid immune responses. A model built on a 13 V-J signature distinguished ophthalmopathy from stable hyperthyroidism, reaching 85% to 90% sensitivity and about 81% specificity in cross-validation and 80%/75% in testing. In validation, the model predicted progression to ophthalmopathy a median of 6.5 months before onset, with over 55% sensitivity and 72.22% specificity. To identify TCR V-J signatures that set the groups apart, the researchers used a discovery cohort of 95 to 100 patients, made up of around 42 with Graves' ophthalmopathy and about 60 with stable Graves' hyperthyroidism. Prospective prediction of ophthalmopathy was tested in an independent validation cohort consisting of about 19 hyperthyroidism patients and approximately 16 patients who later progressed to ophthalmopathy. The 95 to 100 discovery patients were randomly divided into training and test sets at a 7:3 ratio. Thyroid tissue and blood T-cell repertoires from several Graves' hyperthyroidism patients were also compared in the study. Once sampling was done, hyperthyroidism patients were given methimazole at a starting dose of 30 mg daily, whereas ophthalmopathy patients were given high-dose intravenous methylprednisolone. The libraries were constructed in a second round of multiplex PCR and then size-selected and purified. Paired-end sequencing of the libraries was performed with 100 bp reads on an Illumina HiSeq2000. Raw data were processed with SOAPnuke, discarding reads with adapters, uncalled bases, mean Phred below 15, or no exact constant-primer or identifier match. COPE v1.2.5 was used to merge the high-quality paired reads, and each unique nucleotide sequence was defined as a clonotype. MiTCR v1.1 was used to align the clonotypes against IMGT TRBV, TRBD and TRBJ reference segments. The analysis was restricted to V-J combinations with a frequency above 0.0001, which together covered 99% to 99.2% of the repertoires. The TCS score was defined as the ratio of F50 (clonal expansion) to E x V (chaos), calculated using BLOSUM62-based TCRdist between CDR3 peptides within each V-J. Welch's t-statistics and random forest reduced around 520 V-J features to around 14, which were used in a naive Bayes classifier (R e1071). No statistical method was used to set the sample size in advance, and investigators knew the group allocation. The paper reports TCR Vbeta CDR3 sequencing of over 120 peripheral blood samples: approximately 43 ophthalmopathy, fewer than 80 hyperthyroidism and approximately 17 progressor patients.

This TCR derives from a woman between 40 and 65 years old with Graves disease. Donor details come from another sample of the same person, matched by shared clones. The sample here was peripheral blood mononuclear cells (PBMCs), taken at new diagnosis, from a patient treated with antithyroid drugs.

The DNA reads TGTGCCAGTAGTATAGGACAGGGGTACGGCAATGAGCAGTTCTTC. This encodes CASSIGQGYGNEQFF. The V gene is TRBV19 and the J gene is TRBJ2-1, with 8 junctional bases fitting TRBD1. CDR1 LNHDA and CDR2 SQIVND are derived from the germline V gene (reference sequence). The CDR3 measures 15 amino acids from cysteine to phenylalanine. Only the CDR3 DNA stays, 45 bases, in frame from base 1. Germline trimming: 1 base from V, 6 bases from J; junction bases outside gene matches: 5.